This entry is about one T cell receptor beta chain. The entry originates in a study of T cell clones after liver transplantation. TCRdb's copy holds only in-frame clones and misses some; the assay was immunoSEQ multiplex PCR. Seen here are tens of thousands of clones, 83% observed once, and the top ten hold 2.5% to 3.5%. The input for sequencing was CD4+ T cells from blood, taken at the 22-month timepoint. This TCR derives from a human patient who received a liver transplant. Some T cells may arise from the graft donor.

The CDR3, as DNA: TGTGCCAGCTCAACAGGGGTGGGAAGTACTGAAGCTTTCTTT. It is translated as CASSTGVGSTEAFF. This chain joins TRBV18 and TRBJ1-1, with 7 bases matching TRBD1. The CDR3 runs 14 residues. The germline V gene has CDR1 KGHSH and CDR2 LQKENI. V was clipped by 5 bases and J by 5 bases; unmatched bases: 8.